This T cell receptor (beta chain) was found in a study of blood T cell repertoires in COVID-19. Study summary: The samples span acute and convalescent COVID-19 from the United States, Italy and Spain.

This CDR3 is 16 amino acids long. The germline V gene encodes CDR1 SGHRS and CDR2 YFSETQ. Trimming cost V 0 bases and J 4 bases, with 13 bases left between them. How the authors handled the data: Amplifying reference gene primers gave estimates of nucleated cell counts. TCRdb keeps only in-frame clones here, not all; method: immunoSEQ multiplex PCR. The DNA gave D and trimming, while V, J and clone size come from that table. The sample carries around 230,000 clones, about four fifths recorded once. The gene calls are TRBV5-1 and TRBJ2-2; D unresolved. Sequenced sample: peripheral blood. This TCR was recovered from a woman in her forties or fifties with acute or convalescent COVID-19. As DNA, the CDR3 is TGCGCCAGCAGCTTGGCCTCGAGTGCGTTCACCGGGGAGCTGTTTTTT. Amino acids: CASSLASSAFTGELFF.